Listed below are T cell receptor beta chains from one sample, sequenced in a study of blood T cell repertoires in COVID-19. Sequencing was performed with immunoSEQ multiplex PCR; in TCRdb, only in-frame clones are kept and a portion is missing. The repertoire holds some 250,000 clones, with 81% as singletons. Material: peripheral blood. These receptors all stem from a woman aged 55-69 years with active or convalescent COVID-19. CDR3s include the opening cysteine and the closing phenylalanine or tryptophan. A D gene is named only where the DNA matches it firmly. Part of the rows lack a size; the others show once, few, many or a class for expanded clones.

d_call | j_call | v_call | clone_size | cdr3_aa | cdr3_nt
TRBD2 | TRBJ2-2 | TRBV25-1 | - | CASRSTSGGQRTGELFF | TGTGCCAGCAGATCGACTAGCGGGGGGCAGCGCACCGGGGAGCTGTTTTTT
TRBD1 | TRBJ1-6 | TRBV2 | - | CASREDRGNSPLHF | TGTGCCAGCAGGGAGGACAGGGGGAATTCACCCCTCCACTTT
- | TRBJ1-3 | TRBV7-2 | few | CASSPRAGSGNTIYF | TGTGCCAGCAGCCCCCGGGCAGGGTCTGGAAACACCATATATTTT
- | TRBJ1-5 | TRBV29-1 | - | CSVASGGQPQHF | TGCAGCGTTGCATCGGGAGGACAGCCCCAGCATTTT
- | TRBJ2-6 | TRBV19 | - | CASSIGGFSGANVLTF | TGTGCCAGTAGTATAGGCGGGTTTTCTGGGGCCAACGTCCTGACTTTC
- | TRBJ2-2 | TRBV7-8 | - | CASSLGHGNTGELFF | TGTGCCAGCAGCTTAGGTCACGGGAACACCGGGGAGCTGTTTTTT
- | TRBJ1-2 | TRBV5-1 | - | CASSREGQNYGYTF | TGCGCCAGCAGCCGCGAGGGACAAAACTATGGCTACACCTTC
- | TRBJ1-2 | TRBV5-4 | - | CASSLGQAGGNYGYTF | TGTGCCAGCAGCTTGGGGCAGGCCGGGGGAAACTATGGCTACACCTTC
- | TRBJ1-1 | TRBV5-1 | - | CASRSNPQGNTEAFF | TGCGCCAGCAGATCAAACCCCCAGGGGAACACTGAAGCTTTCTTT
- | TRBJ1-2 | TRBV4-1 | - | CASSQVTGGYTF | TGCGCCAGCAGCCAAGTGACAGGAGGCTACACCTTC
TRBD2 | TRBJ2-5 | TRBV7-3 | - | CASSLMGLAEETQYF | TGTGCCAGCAGCTTAATGGGACTAGCCGAAGAGACCCAGTACTTC
- | TRBJ1-5 | TRBV5-8 | - | CASSVDRLGGPLRNQPQHF | TGTGCCAGCAGTGTTGACAGGCTAGGAGGTCCGTTAAGAAATCAGCCCCAGCATTTT
- | TRBJ1-2 | TRBV9 | - | CASSSRGGGYTF | TGTGCCAGCAGCTCCCGGGGGGGAGGCTACACCTTC
- | TRBJ2-5 | TRBV18 | - | CASSPQVRETQYF | TGTGCCAGCTCACCGCAGGTCCGAGAGACCCAGTACTTC
- | TRBJ2-7 | TRBV5-1 | - | CASSSGGGNTYEQYF | TGCGCCAGCAGTTCCGGCGGGGGCAACACCTACGAGCAGTACTTC
TRBD1 | TRBJ1-2 | TRBV24-1 | - | CATSSQGDDGYTF | TGTGCCACCTCCTCGCAGGGGGACGATGGCTACACCTTC
- | TRBJ1-5 | TRBV5-5 | - | CASSRGRQDNQPQHF | TGTGCCAGCAGCCGCGGGAGGCAGGACAATCAGCCCCAGCATTTT
TRBD1 | TRBJ1-2 | TRBV3-1/TRBV3-2 | few | CASSLGTGGSYGYTF | TGTGCCAGCAGCCTTGGGACAGGGGGAAGCTATGGCTACACCTTC
- | TRBJ2-7 | TRBV14 | few | CASSQADWRYEQYF | TGTGCCAGCAGCCAAGCAGACTGGAGATACGAGCAGTACTTC
- | TRBJ1-5 | TRBV2 | - | CASSESMTGQPQHF | TGTGCCAGCAGTGAATCCATGACGGGTCAGCCCCAGCATTTT
- | TRBJ1-2 | TRBV2 | - | CASSRQDASGYTF | TGTGCCAGCAGCCGACAGGACGCCTCCGGCTACACCTTC
- | TRBJ1-1 | TRBV6-6 | - | CASNSAGADTEAFF | TGTGCCAGCAATTCCGCGGGGGCCGACACTGAAGCTTTCTTT
TRBD1 | TRBJ2-7 | TRBV9 | - | CASSVDGGTGGYEQYF | TGTGCCAGCAGCGTAGACGGTGGGACAGGGGGCTACGAGCAGTACTTC
- | TRBJ1-1 | TRBV7-3 | - | CASSLGAGNTEAFF | TGTGCCAGCAGCTTAGGGGCGGGAAACACTGAAGCTTTCTTT
- | TRBJ2-3 | TRBV3-1/TRBV3-2 | - | CASSPLGGGQASHF | TGTGCCAGCAGCCCTTTGGGGGGGGGACAGGCAAGCCATTTT
- | TRBJ2-7 | TRBV4-2 | - | CASSQDQGSYEQYF | TGTGCCAGCAGCCAAGATCAGGGTTCCTACGAGCAGTACTTC
TRBD2 | TRBJ2-3 | TRBV15 | few | CATSGSGGRGDTQYF | TGTGCCACCAGCGGGAGCGGGGGCCGTGGAGATACGCAGTATTTT
TRBD1 | TRBJ1-6 | TRBV11-2 | - | CASSVQGASSPLHF | TGTGCCAGCAGCGTACAGGGGGCGTCGTCACCCCTCCACTTT
- | TRBJ2-1 | TRBV3-1/TRBV3-2 | - | CASSQGARNEQFF | TGTGCCAGCAGCCAGGGGGCTCGAAATGAGCAGTTCTTC
TRBD1 | TRBJ1-2 | TRBV20-1 | - | CSAGRQGWYTF | TGCAGTGCTGGAAGACAGGGCTGGTACACCTTC
TRBD2 | TRBJ2-3 | TRBV3-1/TRBV3-2 | - | CASSKLAGGPADTQYF | TGTGCCAGCAGCAAACTAGCGGGGGGGCCAGCAGATACGCAGTATTTT
TRBD1 | TRBJ1-5 | TRBV19 | - | CASSTQGVDSNQPQHF | TGTGCCAGTAGTACCCAGGGGGTGGATAGCAATCAGCCCCAGCATTTT
- | TRBJ2-5 | TRBV24-1 | - | CATSDGPGGYLETQYF | TGTGCCACCAGTGATGGGCCAGGAGGCTACCTGGAAACCCAGTACTTC
TRBD2 | TRBJ2-3 | TRBV11-1 | few | CASSLVASGGINTQYF | TGTGCCAGCAGCTTAGTAGCCAGCGGGGGGATTAATACGCAGTATTTT
- | TRBJ2-2 | TRBV18 | - | CASSPQDRNTGELFF | TGTGCCAGCTCACCCCAGGACAGAAACACCGGGGAGCTGTTTTTT
TRBD1 | TRBJ1-6 | TRBV18 | - | CASSPGQGSNSPLHF | TGTGCCAGCTCACCGGGACAGGGTTCAAACTCACCCCTCCACTTT
TRBD2 | TRBJ2-2 | TRBV10-3 | - | CAISESGLARLTGELFF | TGTGCCATCAGTGAGTCGGGACTAGCGAGGCTCACCGGGGAGCTGTTTTTT
- | TRBJ1-5 | TRBV4-1 | - | CASSRGGLAGNQPQHF | TGCGCCAGCAGCCGTGGGGGCCTAGCTGGCAATCAGCCCCAGCATTTT
TRBD2 | TRBJ2-2 | TRBV7-2 | once | CASSPRGGATGELFF | TGTGCCAGCAGCCCTCGGGGGGGGGCCACCGGGGAGCTGTTTTTT
TRBD1 | TRBJ1-5 | TRBV2 | - | CASSWTGNQPQHF | TGTGCCAGCAGCTGGACAGGGAATCAGCCCCAGCATTTT
- | TRBJ1-5 | TRBV19 | - | CASSSGPQPQHF | TGTGCCAGTAGTAGCGGTCCTCAGCCCCAGCATTTT
- | TRBJ2-3 | TRBV7-9 | - | CASSFWDFRTDTQYF | TGTGCCAGCAGCTTCTGGGACTTCCGCACAGATACGCAGTATTTT
TRBD2 | TRBJ2-5 | TRBV7-6 | once | CASSLAQIAGGETQYF | TGTGCCAGCAGCTTAGCGCAGATAGCGGGGGGTGAGACCCAGTACTTC
- | TRBJ2-2 | TRBV11-3 | - | CASSRRLGNTGELFF | TGTGCCAGCAGCCGAAGACTAGGGAACACCGGGGAGCTGTTTTTT
TRBD1 | TRBJ2-7 | TRBV5-1 | - | CASSLQGGNYEQYF | TGCGCCAGCAGCTTGCAAGGGGGCAACTACGAGCAGTACTTC
- | TRBJ2-3 | TRBV29-1 | - | CSVARSPGGTDTQYF | TGCAGCGTTGCAAGGTCCCCCGGGGGCACAGATACGCAGTATTTT
- | TRBJ2-1 | TRBV5-6 | once | CASSSGAHPYNEQFF | TGTGCCAGCAGCTCAGGGGCCCACCCATACAATGAGCAGTTCTTC
TRBD1 | TRBJ2-3 | TRBV28 | - | CASTLMAGDRISTDTQYF | TGTGCCAGCACCCTTATGGCAGGGGACAGGATCAGCACAGATACGCAGTATTTT
- | TRBJ2-1 | TRBV9 | - | CASSLLTGYDEQFF | TGTGCCAGCAGCCTACTCACAGGGTACGATGAGCAGTTCTTC
- | TRBJ1-1 | TRBV2 | once | CASRVGGSTEAFF | TGTGCCAGCAGGGTCGGGGGGAGCACTGAAGCTTTCTTT
- | TRBJ1-6 | TRBV6-1 | - | CASSEMSGQSPLHF | TGTGCCAGCAGTGAAATGTCAGGGCAGTCACCCCTCCACTTT
- | TRBJ2-1 | TRBV19 | few | CASRVGQVSSYNEQFF | TGTGCCAGTAGGGTGGGGCAGGTGAGCTCCTACAATGAGCAGTTCTTC
- | TRBJ2-4 | TRBV20-1 | - | CSASTGWAKNIQYF | TGCAGTGCTAGTACCGGGTGGGCCAAAAACATTCAGTACTTC
TRBD1 | TRBJ1-2 | TRBV6-5 | - | CASSTRGPNYGYTF | TGTGCCAGCAGCACCAGGGGGCCTAACTATGGCTACACCTTC
TRBD1 | TRBJ1-5 | TRBV7-6 | - | CASSLGGTGNQPQHF | TGTGCCAGCAGCTTAGGTGGGACAGGCAATCAGCCCCAGCATTTT